These 8 T cell receptor beta chains originate from one sample sequenced in a study of shared clonotypes between healthy human individuals (dated by TCRdb to the early 2020s). For the CD8 naive samples, CD45RO-negative cells were positively selected for CCR7, yielding a CD45RA+CCR7+ population from which TemRA cells were excluded. The library was obtained by the immunoSEQ multiplex PCR assay. TCRdb took over this immuneACCESS table, retaining in-frame rearrangements with V and J assigned. Such tables are incomplete; in checked studies, under half of the missing clones stem from an unresolved V gene, and the remainder is unexplained. The sample profile shows about 2.2 million clones; 85% to 95% of them were found once. The ten largest make up around 1.7% of the sample. Material: naive CD8+ T cells from PBMCs. The sample's cell subset or site label, decoded: CD45RA+CCR7+. These TCRs come from a man aged 18 to 35 in good health. Some clones in this sample may be carry-over from other donors' samples.

V gene TRBV12-5 combines with J gene TRBJ2-7, with D perhaps matching TRBD1 (5 bases). The V gene lost 7 bases and the J gene lost 4 bases, with 35 bases spanning the gap. The germline CDR1 and CDR2 sequences are LGHNT and FRNRAP. This CDR3 region has 20 residues. The CDR3 DNA sequence: TGTGCTAGTGCCTCCCCGACCGCTTCTTCCGCTGGGGCGGTGGGTTACGAGCAGTACTTC. It specifies CASASPTASSAGAVGYEQYF.

A note on this clone: Other nucleotide sequences from this sample produce the same CDR3. The chain carries TRBV4-2 and TRBJ2-7, with 8 positions matching TRBD2. Trimming removed 1 base from V and 1 base from J; junction bases left unmatched: 0. The CDR3 runs to 14 residues. Per the germline V gene, CDR1 is LGHNA and CDR2 is YNFKEQ. The CDR3: CASSQAGGSYEQYF. In DNA form, the CDR3 reads TGTGCCAGCAGCCAAGCGGGAGGGTCCTACGAGCAGTACTTC.

The chain has TRBV5-1 and TRBJ2-3, with TRBD1 matching 7 bases. Per the germline V gene, CDR1 is SGHRS and CDR2 is YFSETQ. J lost 0 bases, V lost 3 bases, and 10 bases had no gene match. The CDR3 consists of 17 residues. This CDR3 is CASSYKSGQRSTDTQYF. The CDR3 DNA follows: TGCGCCAGCAGCTATAAATCGGGACAGAGAAGCACAGATACGCAGTATTTT.

Details on this clone: This same CDR3 is encoded by further DNA sequences in the sample. The rearrangement uses TRBV6-5 and TRBJ2-1; no clear D. The CDR3 is 11 residues long. Looked up from germline, CDR1 is MNHEY and CDR2 is SVGAGI. Deletions cut 8 bases from V and 4 bases from J, with 6 bases between. In DNA, the CDR3 is TGTGCCAGCGGCCCTTACAATGAGCAGTTCTTC. It encodes CASGPYNEQFF.

The V gene is TRBV11-3, the J gene TRBJ2-1; D is unclear. The CDR3 runs 15 residues. V was cut by 7 bases and J by 0 bases, with 13 bases left in between. The germline V gene encodes CDR1 SGHNT and CDR2 YENEEA. The CDR3 sequence is CASTPDGSSYNEQFF. CDR3 in DNA: TGTGCCAGCACCCCGGACGGCAGCTCCTACAATGAGCAGTTCTTC.

The V gene is TRBV6-5, the J gene TRBJ2-7; 9 nucleotides agree with TRBD1. The V segment lost 2 bases and the J segment 5 bases; nucleotides outside the gene matches: 10. This CDR3 is 16 amino acids long. Per the germline V gene, CDR1 is MNHEY and CDR2 is SVGAGI. CDR3 sequence: CASSYGGPGQGDEQYF. The CDR3 nucleotides read TGTGCCAGCAGTTACGGAGGACCGGGACAGGGAGACGAGCAGTACTTC.

The V gene is TRBV5-1, the J gene TRBJ2-3, with 7 bases that match TRBD1. Per germline, CDR1 SGHRS and CDR2 YFSETQ. Germline trimming cut 4 bases from V and 1 base from J; bases unmatched to any gene: 9. CDR3 length: 16 residues. Here the CDR3 DNA reads TGCGCCAGCAGCCCCAGACAGGGAGTTGGCACAGATACGCAGTATTTT. Translated: CASSPRQGVGTDTQYF. Full variable domain (rest looked up from reference TRBV5-1 and TRBJ2-3): KAGVTQTPRYLIKTRGQQVTLSCSPISGHRSVSWYQQTPGQGLQFLFEYFSETQRNKGNFPGRFSGRQFSNSRSEMNVSTLELGDSALYLCASSPRQGVGTDTQYFGPGTRLTVL.

V is TRBV9 and J is TRBJ2-3, with 12 bases identical to TRBD2. The ends lost 4 bases at V and 2 bases at J; junction bases unmatched: 8. CDR1 is SGDLS and CDR2 is YYNGEE in the germline V gene. The length of the CDR3 is 17 residues. This CDR3 is CASSLSGTSGPTDTQYF. Written as DNA, the CDR3 is TGTGCCAGCAGCTTGTCCGGGACTAGCGGGCCCACAGATACGCAGTATTTT.